Listed below are T cell receptor beta chains from one sample, sequenced in a study of shared clonotypes between healthy human individuals. Assay used: immunoSEQ multiplex PCR; TCRdb lists only in-frame clones, some missing. The sample shows some 2.3 million clones, more than 80% of them seen only once. Sequenced material: naive CD4+ T cells from PBMCs. All receptors derive from a man in his late teens or twenties in good health. Some clones in this sample may be carry-over from other donors' samples. CDR3s include the opening cysteine and the closing phenylalanine or tryptophan. Fields, in order: CDR3 DNA, CDR3 protein, D gene, V gene, clone size, J gene. The D gene is left open where the match is weak. Clone sizes are given selectively: once, few, many, or a class where the clone is expanded.

CDR3nt: TGTGCCAGCAGCTTAGTGTCGGGGCGTTACGAGCAGTACTTC; CDR3aa: CASSLVSGRYEQYF; d_gene: -; v_gene: TRBV7-7; abundance: -; j_gene: TRBJ2-7
CDR3nt: TGTGCCAGCAGACCCAACCCGGGACCCCAAACGATCGGGGAGCTGTTTTTT; CDR3aa: CASRPNPGPQTIGELFF; d_gene: -; v_gene: TRBV27; abundance: -; j_gene: TRBJ2-2
CDR3nt: TGTGCCAGCAGCCTCCAGTACAGGCCAGGGGAGACCCAGTACTTC; CDR3aa: CASSLQYRPGETQYF; d_gene: -; v_gene: TRBV7-9; abundance: -; j_gene: TRBJ2-5
CDR3nt: TGTGCCTTCCTGAGTAACACCGGGGAGCTGTTTTTT; CDR3aa: CAFLSNTGELFF; d_gene: -; v_gene: TRBV28; abundance: -; j_gene: TRBJ2-2
CDR3nt: TGTGCCAGCAGCGTGGGACTCGGGGGACAGGGGTTCCACGAGCAGTACTTC; CDR3aa: CASSVGLGGQGFHEQYF; d_gene: TRBD1; v_gene: TRBV9; abundance: -; j_gene: TRBJ2-7
CDR3nt: TGTGCCAGCAGCTCACATGGAAACACCATATATTTT; CDR3aa: CASSSHGNTIYF; d_gene: -; v_gene: TRBV28; abundance: -; j_gene: TRBJ1-3
CDR3nt: TGTGCCAGCAAAGACAGGGTCGGACAGCCCCAGCATTTT; CDR3aa: CASKDRVGQPQHF; d_gene: TRBD1; v_gene: TRBV6-5; abundance: -; j_gene: TRBJ1-5
CDR3nt: TGTGCCAGCAGCGTATCCTCTAGCGGGTTGACCTACGAGCAGTACTTC; CDR3aa: CASSVSSSGLTYEQYF; d_gene: TRBD2; v_gene: TRBV9; abundance: once; j_gene: TRBJ2-7
CDR3nt: TGTGCCAGCAGCCCACAGGGTGAGGGCAATCAGCCCCAGCATTTT; CDR3aa: CASSPQGEGNQPQHF; d_gene: -; v_gene: TRBV28; abundance: -; j_gene: TRBJ1-5
CDR3nt: TGTGCCAGCAGAGGAGGGGGAGGCAACTATGGCTACACCTTC; CDR3aa: CASRGGGGNYGYTF; d_gene: -; v_gene: TRBV2; abundance: -; j_gene: TRBJ1-2
CDR3nt: TGTGCCAGCAGTCCGGGACAGTACTACGAGCAGTACTTC; CDR3aa: CASSPGQYYEQYF; d_gene: TRBD1; v_gene: TRBV28; abundance: -; j_gene: TRBJ2-7
CDR3nt: TGTGCCAGCAGCTGGGACAGGGGCCTAGGGCAGCCCCAGCATTTT; CDR3aa: CASSWDRGLGQPQHF; d_gene: TRBD1; v_gene: TRBV7-8; abundance: -; j_gene: TRBJ1-5
CDR3nt: TGTGCCAGCAGCCAATCTCGGACAGGCGAGCAGTTCTTC; CDR3aa: CASSQSRTGEQFF; d_gene: TRBD1; v_gene: TRBV14; abundance: -; j_gene: TRBJ2-1
CDR3nt: TGTGCCAGCAGCCTCACTAGCGGGAGGGCCCTCGTAAACATTCAGTACTTC; CDR3aa: CASSLTSGRALVNIQYF; d_gene: TRBD2; v_gene: TRBV7-9; abundance: -; j_gene: TRBJ2-4
CDR3nt: TGTGCCAGCTCACCAGCGGGAATGGAGACCCAGTACTTC; CDR3aa: CASSPAGMETQYF; d_gene: -; v_gene: TRBV18; abundance: -; j_gene: TRBJ2-5
CDR3nt: TGTGCCAGCAGCTCCGACAGCCGCGGGGTTGGCACCATATATTTT; CDR3aa: CASSSDSRGVGTIYF; d_gene: -; v_gene: TRBV9; abundance: -; j_gene: TRBJ1-3
CDR3nt: TGTGCCAGTAGTAAGCTACAGGGCGCTGGGGCCAACGTCCTGACTTTC; CDR3aa: CASSKLQGAGANVLTF; d_gene: -; v_gene: TRBV19; abundance: -; j_gene: TRBJ2-6
CDR3nt: TGTGCCAGCAGCCCCCTCAGTGATGAGCAGTTCTTC; CDR3aa: CASSPLSDEQFF; d_gene: -; v_gene: TRBV9; abundance: -; j_gene: TRBJ2-1
CDR3nt: TGTGCCAGCAGGGACTACAGGGGCCAGAATGAAAAACTGTTTTTT; CDR3aa: CASRDYRGQNEKLFF; d_gene: TRBD1; v_gene: TRBV6-5; abundance: -; j_gene: TRBJ1-4
CDR3nt: TGCGCCAGCAGGCCGGGGCAACCATGGGCCGATGAAAAACTGTTTTTT; CDR3aa: CASRPGQPWADEKLFF; d_gene: -; v_gene: TRBV5-1; abundance: -; j_gene: TRBJ1-4
CDR3nt: TGCGCCAGCAGCCCCGAAACAGGGGCTGAAGCTTTCTTT; CDR3aa: CASSPETGAEAFF; d_gene: TRBD1; v_gene: TRBV4-1; abundance: -; j_gene: TRBJ1-1
CDR3nt: TGCGCCAGCACAGCGGGAGGACACCAAGTCGTAGAGACCCAGTACTTC; CDR3aa: CASTAGGHQVVETQYF; d_gene: TRBD2; v_gene: TRBV5-1; abundance: -; j_gene: TRBJ2-5
CDR3nt: TGTGCCAGCAGCAAGGTCCTGACCTATTCCGAGCGATTAACCTACAATGAGCAGTTCTTC; CDR3aa: CASSKVLTYSERLTYNEQFF; d_gene: -; v_gene: TRBV21-1; abundance: once; j_gene: TRBJ2-1
CDR3nt: TGTGCCAGCAGCTTGAGCGGGGGCCCAAATGAGCAGTTCTTC; CDR3aa: CASSLSGGPNEQFF; d_gene: TRBD2; v_gene: TRBV5-5; abundance: -; j_gene: TRBJ2-1
CDR3nt: TGTGCCAGCAGCGTAGCTTGGACCTTCAATGAGCAGTTCTTC; CDR3aa: CASSVAWTFNEQFF; d_gene: -; v_gene: TRBV9; abundance: -; j_gene: TRBJ2-1
CDR3nt: TGTGCCAGCAGTTTATCGGGACTAGCGGGACCGGGGGATACGCAGTATTTT; CDR3aa: CASSLSGLAGPGDTQYF; d_gene: TRBD2; v_gene: TRBV27; abundance: -; j_gene: TRBJ2-3
CDR3nt: TGTGCCATCAGTGAGTCGGTAGGGGTGGGTGAGCAGTTCTTC; CDR3aa: CAISESVGVGEQFF; d_gene: -; v_gene: TRBV10-3; abundance: -; j_gene: TRBJ2-1
CDR3nt: TGTGCCAGCTCACCATCAGCACTCGCATTGGGTGAGCAGTACTTC; CDR3aa: CASSPSALALGEQYF; d_gene: -; v_gene: TRBV18; abundance: -; j_gene: TRBJ2-7
CDR3nt: TGTGCCAGCAGCGACAGGGGGATGAACACTGAAGCTTTCTTT; CDR3aa: CASSDRGMNTEAFF; d_gene: TRBD1; v_gene: TRBV2; abundance: -; j_gene: TRBJ1-1
CDR3nt: TGTGCCAGCAGTGTAGCCTCCCCTGGCGCAGATACGCAGTATTTT; CDR3aa: CASSVASPGADTQYF; d_gene: -; v_gene: TRBV2; abundance: -; j_gene: TRBJ2-3
CDR3nt: TGTGCCAGCAGAAATGGACTAGCGGAAAACGAGCAGTACTTC; CDR3aa: CASRNGLAENEQYF; d_gene: TRBD2; v_gene: TRBV5-4; abundance: -; j_gene: TRBJ2-7
CDR3nt: TGTGCCAGCAGATCTCATACCGGCAGGAATCAGCCCCAGCATTTT; CDR3aa: CASRSHTGRNQPQHF; d_gene: -; v_gene: TRBV28; abundance: -; j_gene: TRBJ1-5
CDR3nt: TGCGCCAGCAGCTTGGTGACAGAGCGCTATGGCTACACCTTC; CDR3aa: CASSLVTERYGYTF; d_gene: -; v_gene: TRBV5-1; abundance: -; j_gene: TRBJ1-2
CDR3nt: TGTGCCAGTAGCGGACTCTATAATAGCAATCAGCCCCAGCATTTT; CDR3aa: CASSGLYNSNQPQHF; d_gene: -; v_gene: TRBV19; abundance: -; j_gene: TRBJ1-5
CDR3nt: TGTGCCATCAGTGAGTCTAGGACAACTTCCCCGAACACTGAAGCTTTCTTT; CDR3aa: CAISESRTTSPNTEAFF; d_gene: -; v_gene: TRBV10-3; abundance: -; j_gene: TRBJ1-1
CDR3nt: TGTGCCAGCTCACCACCGGGACAGAGGGCGTATGGCTACACCTTC; CDR3aa: CASSPPGQRAYGYTF; d_gene: TRBD1; v_gene: TRBV18; abundance: -; j_gene: TRBJ1-2
CDR3nt: TGTGCCAGCAGCGTAGTTCCAGGGGGGCAAGAGACCCAGTACTTC; CDR3aa: CASSVVPGGQETQYF; d_gene: -; v_gene: TRBV9; abundance: -; j_gene: TRBJ2-5
CDR3nt: TGTGCCAGCAGTAGGCTAGCGGGATCCTACGAGCAGTACTTC; CDR3aa: CASSRLAGSYEQYF; d_gene: TRBD2; v_gene: TRBV27; abundance: -; j_gene: TRBJ2-7
CDR3nt: TGTGCCAGCACCGCCCAGCCACTGGCGGGAGAAGATACGCAGTATTTT; CDR3aa: CASTAQPLAGEDTQYF; d_gene: TRBD2; v_gene: TRBV7-2; abundance: -; j_gene: TRBJ2-3
CDR3nt: TGTGCCAGCAGCAGAAACGGGAACCAAGAGACCCAGTACTTC; CDR3aa: CASSRNGNQETQYF; d_gene: -; v_gene: TRBV14; abundance: -; j_gene: TRBJ2-5
CDR3nt: TGCGCCAGCAGTCAATCGGCTACCTCCGGGACAGATTTTTGGTCCTACGAGCAGTACTTC; CDR3aa: CASSQSATSGTDFWSYEQYF; d_gene: TRBD1; v_gene: TRBV23-1; abundance: -; j_gene: TRBJ2-7
CDR3nt: TGTGCCAGCAGCTCCGGTAATCAGCCCCAGCATTTT; CDR3aa: CASSSGNQPQHF; d_gene: -; v_gene: TRBV7-9; abundance: -; j_gene: TRBJ1-5
CDR3nt: TGTGCCATCAGTAGGGACAGAGTGAACACTGAAGCTTTCTTT; CDR3aa: CAISRDRVNTEAFF; d_gene: TRBD1; v_gene: TRBV10-3; abundance: few; j_gene: TRBJ1-1
CDR3nt: TGTGCCAGCAGTTTATTAGGTGGGACAGGATCCTACGAGCAGTACTTC; CDR3aa: CASSLLGGTGSYEQYF; d_gene: TRBD1; v_gene: TRBV28; abundance: once; j_gene: TRBJ2-7